This is a list of T cell receptor beta chains from one sample in a study of cytomegalovirus exposure and HLA in healthy donors. TCRdb's copy holds only in-frame clones and misses some; the assay was immunoSEQ multiplex PCR. The sample has some 110,000 clones; about two thirds are singletons. The sequenced sample was PBMCs. Receptor source: a man aged 25 to 45 in good health and CMV-seropositive. The conserved cysteine and the conserved F or W are not part of the CDR3 here.

CDR3	V	J
ASSVGTSGFMATGELF	TRBV9	TRBJ2-2
ASNSPRQGWTEAF	TRBV6-5	TRBJ1-1
ASSVSGSSYNEQF	TRBV2	TRBJ2-1
ASREGQSSGNTIY	TRBV6-1	TRBJ1-3
ASSRLTSGPGNEQF	TRBV2	TRBJ2-1
ASSLDGTVNTDTQY	TRBV5-1	TRBJ2-3
ASSLPQGALGYT	TRBV28	TRBJ1-2
ASSQDGGNQPQH	TRBV4-2	TRBJ1-5
ASSLAVGRVGNQPQH	TRBV5-5	TRBJ1-5
ASSFVRGQGAF	TRBV5-6	TRBJ1-1
ASSPRLAGGGEAQY	TRBV28	TRBJ2-5
ASSAPRSTNYGYT	TRBV21-1	TRBJ1-2
ASSPRSYNEQF	TRBV19	TRBJ2-1